One and the same sample provided the 15 T cell receptor beta chains below, sequenced in a study of blood T cell repertoires in COVID-19. Method: immunoSEQ multiplex PCR; TCRdb's copy keeps in-frame clones and lacks some. The sample has a few hundred thousand clones, 84% seen once. The sequenced sample consisted of PBMCs or T cells enriched from blood (not recorded which). These receptors were taken from a man younger than 40 with acute COVID-19.

The chain combines TRBV6-5 with TRBJ1-5, with D uncertain. The germline V and J ends were trimmed by 2 bases and 4 bases, with 9 bases remaining between them. This CDR3 spans 14 amino acids. Germline V CDR1 and CDR2: MNHEY, SVGAGI. The CDR3 region has the DNA TGTGCCAGCAGTTACGAGACATTGAATCAGCCCCAGCATTTT. Amino acid sequence: CASSYETLNQPQHF.

The chain employs TRBV30 and TRBJ1-1; a weak D match, TRBD1 (6 bases). The CDR3 totals 13 residues. V lost 7 bases, J lost 1 base, and 13 bases lay in between. Germline V gene data show CDR1 as GTSNPN and CDR2 as SVGIG (reference sequence). CDR3 sequence (DNA): TGTGCCTTTCCCAGGGGCGAGAACACTGAAGCTTTCTTT. Its translation: CAFPRGENTEAFF. Using reference TRBV30 and TRBJ1-1 for the parts outside the CDR3, the full variable domain is SQTIHQWPATLVQPVGSPLSLECTVEGTSNPNLYWYRQAAGRGLQLLFYSVGIGQISSEVPQNLSASRPQDRQFILSSKKLLLSDSGFYLCAFPRGENTEAFFGQGTRLTVV.

This rearrangement joins TRBV25-1 to TRBJ2-3; tentatively, D is TRBD2 (5 bases). Germline V gene lookup returns CDR1 MGHDK and CDR2 SYGVNS. The CDR3 is 14 amino acids. Trimming took 6 bases from V and 1 from J, leaving 11 bases between them. CDR3 sequence: CASSVGAGTDTQYF. CDR3 DNA sequence: TGTGCCAGCAGCGTTGGAGCGGGCACAGATACGCAGTATTTT.

The genes are TRBV7-8 and TRBJ1-5; D remains ambiguous. V lost 6 bases and J lost 0, with 12 bases in between. Looked up from germline, CDR1 is SGHVS and CDR2 is FQNEAQ. This CDR3 spans 15 amino acids. CDR3 coding DNA: TGTGCCAGCAGTTCCGACATGATTAGCAATCAGCCCCAGCATTTT. This codes for CASSSDMISNQPQHF.

The chain carries TRBV19 and TRBJ1-2, with 8 nucleotides matching TRBD1. The CDR3 contains 14 residues. Germline-derived CDR1 and CDR2 are LNHDA and SQIVND (reference sequence). The ends lost 4 bases at V and 3 bases at J; junction bases unmatched: 4. The CDR3 bases are TGTGCCAGTAGTAGGACAGGGTCGGACTATGGCTACACCTTC. Protein: CASSRTGSDYGYTF.

About this clone: Germline and junction disagree at one end, which may indicate a read error. The chain combines TRBV11-1 with TRBJ2-1; 8 positions match TRBD2. Germline values: CDR1 SGHAT, CDR2 FQDESV (reference sequence). CDR3 length equals 14 residues. The CDR3 protein is CASSFAGGYSEQFF. In DNA, the CDR3 is TGTGCCAGCAGCTTCGCGGGGGGCTACAGTGAGCAGTTCTTC.

Only a few counts were recorded for this clone. V and J are TRBV4-1 and TRBJ1-2; a possible D gene is TRBD1 (5 bases). Germline-derived CDR1 and CDR2 are MGHRA and YSYEKL. The CDR3 sequence is 16 residues long. Trimming cost V 3 bases and J 7 bases, with 21 bases left between them. CDR3 loop: CASSHPPRHDGGGYTF. CDR3 nucleotides: TGCGCCAGCAGCCACCCCCCCCGCCATGACGGGGGTGGCTACACCTTC.

V gene TRBV7-8 combines with J gene TRBJ1-1, with D perhaps matching TRBD1 (5 bases). Germline V gives CDR1 SGHVS, CDR2 FQNEAQ. V was pared by 5 bases and J by 2 bases, with 12 bases between. The CDR3 is made up of 14 amino acids. The CDR3 coding sequence is TGTGCCAGCAGCATTGACAGAGCTAACACTGAAGCTTTCTTT. It encodes CASSIDRANTEAFF.

The rearrangement links TRBV21-1 to TRBJ1-4; the table's D gene call, TRBD1, was not cross checked with the DNA. TRBV21-1 is reported as a pseudogene. The CDR3 runs 15 residues. In nucleotides, the CDR3 is TGTGCCAGCAGCAAGGTGGACAGGGTCGGTGAAAAACTGTTTTTT. Residues: CASSKVDRVGEKLFF.

The chain couples TRBV9 to TRBJ2-5; maybe TRBD1 (5 bases). Germline V gene data show CDR1 as SGDLS and CDR2 as YYNGEE. This CDR3 has 14 amino acids. V lost 2 bases and J lost 5, with 13 bases in between. CDR3 in DNA: TGTGCCAGCAGCGTCGACAGTCTTTTGGAGACCCAGTACTTC. Protein: CASSVDSLLETQYF.

This clone appeared once. The chain uses TRBV28 and TRBJ1-1; D is perhaps TRBD1 (5 bases). Germline V gene lookup returns CDR1 MDHEN and CDR2 SYDVKM. The V and J ends lost 2 bases and 6 bases respectively, with 10 bases between them. CDR3 size: 13 residues. CDR3 residues: CASSLGGSPEAFF. In nucleotides, the CDR3 is TGTGCCAGCAGTTTAGGGGGGTCCCCTGAAGCTTTCTTT.

This clone has a handful of counts. The chain couples TRBV28 to TRBJ1-5; D possibly corresponds to TRBD1 (6 bases). This CDR3 spans 14 amino acids. Germline V gives CDR1 MDHEN, CDR2 SYDVKM. V lost 6 bases and J lost 4, with 13 bases in between. As DNA, the CDR3 is TGTGCCAGCAGAAATCCGGGACAAAATCAGCCCCAGCATTTT. Its protein is CASRNPGQNQPQHF. The full variable domain, with the rest looked up from reference TRBV28 and TRBJ1-5, is DVKVTQSSRYLVKRTGEKVFLECVQDMDHENMFWYRQDPGLGLRLIYFSYDVKMKEKGDIPEGYSVSREKKERFSLILESASTNQTSMYLCASRNPGQNQPQHFGDGTRLSIL.

The CDR3 spells CAARTDYNSPLHF. The CDR3 DNA reads as TGTGCCGCAAGGACAGACTATAATTCACCCCTCCACTTT. J is TRBJ1-6 and V is TRBV6-5, with D possibly TRBD1 on 6 matching bases. Germline V lookup: CDR1 MNHEY, CDR2 SVGAGI. Trimming left V 11 bases short and J 3 bases short, with 11 bases between. This CDR3 spans 13 amino acids.

The J gene is TRBJ1-5, the V gene TRBV27; TRBD1 agrees at 7 bases. The CDR3 runs 15 residues. J gave up 3 bases and V 7 bases, and 9 bases lay outside the gene matches. The germline V gene encodes CDR1 MNHEY and CDR2 SMNVEV (reference sequence). The CDR3 DNA reads TGTGCCAGCACCGCGAACAGGGGACCCAATCAGCCCCAGCATTTT. Translation: CASTANRGPNQPQHF.

The CDR3 sequence: CASRPSLAGTDTQYF. CDR3 nucleotides: TGTGCCAGCAGGCCTTCTCTAGCGGGCACAGATACGCAGTATTTT. The chain recombines TRBV3-1 (or the pseudogene TRBV3-2) with TRBJ2-3; 7 nucleotides align to TRBD2. Trimming at V came to 6 bases and at J to 1 base, leaving 7 bases not matched to a gene. The CDR3 is 15 amino acids. CDR1 LGHDT and CDR2 YNNKEL come from the germline V gene (reference sequence).